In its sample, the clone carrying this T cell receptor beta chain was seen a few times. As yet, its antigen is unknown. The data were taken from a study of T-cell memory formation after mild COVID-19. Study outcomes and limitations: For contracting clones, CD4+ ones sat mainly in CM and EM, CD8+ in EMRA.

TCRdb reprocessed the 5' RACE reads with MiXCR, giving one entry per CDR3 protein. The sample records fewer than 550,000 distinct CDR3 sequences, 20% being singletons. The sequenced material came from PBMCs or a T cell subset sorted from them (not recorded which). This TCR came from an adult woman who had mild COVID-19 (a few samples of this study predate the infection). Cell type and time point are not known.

In DNA, the CDR3 is TGCGCCAGCAGCCAGAGGGAAAACTATGGCTACACCTTC. It specifies CASSQRENYGYTF. The chain combines TRBV5-1 with TRBJ1-2; no clear D gene. The CDR3 sequence is 13 residues long. V lost 4 bases and J lost 2, with 9 bases in between. Per the germline V gene, CDR1 is SGHRS and CDR2 is YFSETQ.